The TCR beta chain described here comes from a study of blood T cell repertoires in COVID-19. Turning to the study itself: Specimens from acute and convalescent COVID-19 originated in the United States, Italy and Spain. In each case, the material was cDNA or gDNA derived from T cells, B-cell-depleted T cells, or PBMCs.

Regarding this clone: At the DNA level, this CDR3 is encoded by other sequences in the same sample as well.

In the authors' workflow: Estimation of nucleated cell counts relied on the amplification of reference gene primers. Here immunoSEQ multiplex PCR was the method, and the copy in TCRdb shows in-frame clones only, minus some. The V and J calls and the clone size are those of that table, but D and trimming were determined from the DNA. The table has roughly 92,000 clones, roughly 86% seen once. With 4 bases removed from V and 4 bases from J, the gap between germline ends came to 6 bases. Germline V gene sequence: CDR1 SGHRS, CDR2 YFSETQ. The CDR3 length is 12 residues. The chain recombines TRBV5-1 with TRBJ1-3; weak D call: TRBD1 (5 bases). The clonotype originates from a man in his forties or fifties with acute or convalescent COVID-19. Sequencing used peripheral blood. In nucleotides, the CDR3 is TGCGCCAGCAGCCCAGGGGGAAACACCATATATTTT. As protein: CASSPGGNTIYF.